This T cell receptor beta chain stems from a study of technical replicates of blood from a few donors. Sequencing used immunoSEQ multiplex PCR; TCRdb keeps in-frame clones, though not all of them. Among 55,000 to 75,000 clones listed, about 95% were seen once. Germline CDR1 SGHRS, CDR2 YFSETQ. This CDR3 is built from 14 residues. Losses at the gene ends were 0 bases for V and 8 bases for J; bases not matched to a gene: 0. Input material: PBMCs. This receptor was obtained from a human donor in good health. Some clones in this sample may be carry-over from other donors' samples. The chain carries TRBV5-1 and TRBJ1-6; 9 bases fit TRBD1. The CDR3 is CASSLGDRDSPLHF. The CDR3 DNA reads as TGCGCCAGCAGCTTGGGGGACAGGGATTCACCCCTCCACTTT.